Listed here are 19 T cell receptor beta chains from one sample, sequenced in a study of cytomegalovirus exposure and HLA in healthy donors. The PCR was carried out with 60 Vbeta primers and 13 Jbeta primers. Measured with immunoSEQ multiplex PCR; TCRdb has only the in-frame clones, and not every one. The top ten clones hold roughly an eighth of a sample with fewer than 200,000 clones, roughly 76% of them seen once. Input material: PBMCs. These receptors were taken from a woman aged 45-65 years in good health and CMV-seronegative.

CDR3 amino acids: CATSRATVYEQYF. CDR3 bases: TGTGCCACCAGCAGGGCGACAGTTTACGAGCAGTACTTC. The gene calls are TRBV15 and TRBJ2-7; a possible D gene is TRBD1 (5 bases). The CDR3 spans 13 residues. V was trimmed by 3 bases and J by 4 bases, leaving 10 bases between them. CDR1 LNHNV and CDR2 YYDKDF come from the germline V gene (reference sequence).

This sequence joins TRBV11-2 and TRBJ2-5; 9 bases are shared with TRBD2. The CDR3 extends over 18 amino acids. Looked up from germline, CDR1 is SGHAT and CDR2 is FQNNGV. V was pared by 0 bases and J by 5 bases, with 13 bases of the junction left unmatched. The CDR3 sequence is CASSLDPLGLARSETQYF. CDR3 DNA sequence: TGTGCCAGCAGCTTAGATCCCCTGGGACTAGCAAGGTCGGAGACCCAGTACTTC.

The J gene is TRBJ2-1, the V gene TRBV18; 9 nucleotides line up with TRBD1. Germline trimming cut 4 bases from V and 5 bases from J; bases unmatched to any gene: 6. The CDR3 totals 15 residues. Germline CDR1 KGHSH, CDR2 LQKENI. Here the CDR3 DNA reads TGTGCCAGCTCACGACAGGGGGGGGGACACAATGAGCAGTTCTTC. It specifies CASSRQGGGHNEQFF.

The chain carries TRBV14 and TRBJ2-2; D ambiguous. Germline CDR1 and CDR2: SGHDN and FVKESK. CDR3 length equals 13 residues. The V gene lost 0 bases and the J gene lost 5 bases, with 4 bases spanning the gap. The CDR3 region is CASSQEETGELFF. CDR3 sequence (DNA): TGTGCCAGCAGCCAAGAAGAGACCGGGGAGCTGTTTTTT.

The genes are TRBV28 and TRBJ2-3; D not resolved. V shed 7 bases and J shed 0 bases, with 5 bases lying between them. The CDR3 consists of 12 residues. Germline CDR1 MDHEN, CDR2 SYDVKM. The CDR3 nucleotides read TGTGCCAGCAAAACTAGCACAGATACGCAGTATTTT. As protein: CASKTSTDTQYF.

The V and J genes are TRBV19 and TRBJ2-2; tentatively, D is TRBD2 (6 bases). The CDR3 totals 15 residues. Germline V CDR1 and CDR2: LNHDA, SQIVND (reference sequence). V was shortened by 6 bases and J by 3 bases, with 14 bases between the two germline ends. CDR3 amino acids: CASRYGGPDTGELFF. CDR3 bases: TGTGCCAGTAGGTATGGAGGGCCGGACACCGGGGAGCTGTTTTTT.

The chain recombines TRBV7-2 with TRBJ1-1, with TRBD1 matching 9 bases. In germline, CDR1 is SGHTA, CDR2 FQGNSA. J was trimmed by 0 bases and V by 2 bases; bases with no gene match: 4. This CDR3 has 16 residues. The DNA of the CDR3 is TGTGCCAGCAGCTTAAGACAGGGGGGCGTGAACACTGAAGCTTTCTTT. Translation gives CASSLRQGGVNTEAFF.

The rearrangement uses TRBV5-1 and TRBJ2-7; 8 nucleotides match TRBD1. The CDR3 consists of 15 residues. CDR1 and CDR2 from the germline V gene are SGHRS and YFSETQ. V trimming: 2 bases; J trimming: 1 base; junction bases outside the gene matches: 5. CDR3 DNA: TGCGCCAGCAGCTTACTCCGACAGGGGTCCTACGAGCAGTACTTC. This sequence encodes CASSLLRQGSYEQYF.

The chain couples TRBV7-9 to TRBJ2-7; tentatively, D is TRBD1 (6 bases). CDR3 length: 15 residues. Trimming removed 3 bases at V and 6 bases at J, with 18 bases between. CDR1 and CDR2 from the germline V gene are SEHNR and FQNEAQ (reference sequence). In nucleotides, the CDR3 is TGTGCCAGCAGCTTGCGGCAGGGGCCATACTCCGAGCAGTACTTC. It codes for CASSLRQGPYSEQYF.

This clone came up once. The J gene is TRBJ1-3, the V gene TRBV5-4; TRBD1 agrees at 7 bases. Germline V CDR1 and CDR2: SGHNT, YYREEE (reference sequence). The CDR3 extends over 16 amino acids. V lost 0 bases and J lost 0; bases outside the gene matches: 3. CDR3 sequence reads: CASSLAGGYSGNTIYF. CDR3 DNA sequence: TGTGCCAGCAGCTTGGCAGGGGGATACTCTGGAAACACCATATATTTT.

The rearrangement joins TRBV20-1 to TRBJ1-1; tentative D call: TRBD1 (6 bases). V lost 2 bases to trimming and J lost 8 bases, with 6 bases between them. The CDR3 has 10 amino acids. Germline V lookup: CDR1 DFQATT, CDR2 SNEGSKA (reference sequence). CDR3 residues: CSARQGEAFF. The CDR3 coding sequence is TGCAGTGCTAGACAGGGGGAAGCTTTCTTT.

The chain has TRBV2 and TRBJ2-3, with 12 bases lining up with TRBD2. Germline loops: CDR1 SNHLY, CDR2 FYNNEI. Germline trimming cut 7 bases from V and 2 bases from J; bases unmatched to any gene: 4. CDR3 length: 15 residues. The CDR3: CASTGLAGTTDTQYF. CDR3 bases: TGTGCCAGCACCGGACTAGCGGGGACCACAGATACGCAGTATTTT.

This chain uses TRBV4-1 with TRBJ2-1; tentative D call: TRBD1 (6 bases). Germline V gene lookup returns CDR1 MGHRA and CDR2 YSYEKL. The CDR3 covers 18 residues. V was trimmed by 3 bases and J by 4 bases, leaving 22 bases between them. CDR3 nucleotide sequence: TGCGCCAGCAGCCACGATGCCACCACAGGGCGGCCGTACAATGAGCAGTTCTTC. Translating it yields CASSHDATTGRPYNEQFF.

This clone showed up just once. The V and J genes are TRBV9 and TRBJ2-2; possible D gene TRBD2, 6 bases. V lost 3 bases and J 5 bases, leaving 20 bases between the germline ends. The CDR3 length is 17 residues. CDR1 and CDR2 from the germline V gene are SGDLS and YYNGEE. The CDR3 spells CASSATLVGGLTGELFF. As DNA, the CDR3 is TGTGCCAGCAGCGCAACCCTAGTGGGGGGTTTGACCGGGGAGCTGTTTTTT. The entire variable domain, with the rest obtained from reference TRBV9 and TRBJ2-2, is as follows: DSGVTQTPKHLITATGQRVTLRCSPRSGDLSVYWYQQSLDQGLQFLIQYYNGEERAKGNILERFSAQQFPDLHSELNLSSLELGDSALYFCASSATLVGGLTGELFFGEGSRLTVL.

This chain uses TRBV7-8 with TRBJ2-2; 9 positions match TRBD2. The junction had 6 bases not matched to a gene; V was cut back by 4 bases and J by 6 bases. The V gene's germline CDR1 is SGHVS and CDR2 FQNEAQ. The CDR3 runs to 15 residues. DNA for the CDR3: TGTGCCAGCAGCTCAGCGGGGGGAGTGGCCGGGGAGCTGTTTTTT. As protein: CASSSAGGVAGELFF.

The chain carries TRBV9 and TRBJ2-1; 8 bases align to TRBD2. The CDR3 spans 15 residues. The trim removed 0 bases at V and 10 bases at J, leaving 9 bases unmatched. Germline lookup yields CDR1 SGDLS and CDR2 YYNGEE. CDR3 nucleotides: TGTGCCAGCAGCGTAGATCCGGTAGCGGGGTCCGAGCAGTTCTTC. This translates into CASSVDPVAGSEQFF.

This clone turned up a few times. The rearrangement links TRBV15 to TRBJ2-1; 10 bases match TRBD1. CDR1 LNHNV and CDR2 YYDKDF come from the germline V gene (reference sequence). V lost 2 bases and J lost 9; bases outside the gene matches: 10. This CDR3 is built from 16 residues. The CDR3 coding sequence is TGTGCCACCAGCAGATCCCGGGACAGGGGCCTGGTTGAGCAGTTCTTC. Residues: CATSRSRDRGLVEQFF.

This clone was seen a handful of times. J is TRBJ1-5 and V is TRBV28; TRBD1 agrees at 9 bases. With V trimmed by 3 bases and J by 3 bases, 3 bases remained unmatched. CDR1 and CDR2 from the germline V gene are MDHEN and SYDVKM. This CDR3 region has 15 residues. DNA of the CDR3: TGTGCCAGCAGTTTCGGGGACAGGGACAATCAGCCCCAGCATTTT. Translation: CASSFGDRDNQPQHF.

This chain connects TRBV7-8 to TRBJ2-5; D possibly corresponds to TRBD2 (5 bases). CDR1 is SGHVS and CDR2 is FQNEAQ in the germline V gene. The germline V and J ends were trimmed by 8 bases and 1 base, with 11 bases remaining between them. The CDR3 contains 13 residues. The DNA for the CDR3 is TGTGCCAGCGGACTTGGCTCCCAAGAGACCCAGTACTTC. This gives the protein CASGLGSQETQYF.